This is a list of T cell receptor beta chains from one sample in a study of Ad26.COV2.S vaccination and SARS-CoV-2 variants. This table comes from immunoSEQ multiplex PCR, and its TCRdb copy is limited to in-frame clones, with some not included. Among a few hundred thousand clones listed, about four fifths were seen once. The material sequenced was peripheral blood, taken in a trial of Ad26.COV2.S vaccine versus placebo. The receptor source for this set is a person aged 18-60 years who received the Ad26.COV2.S COVID-19 vaccine or a placebo. Each CDR3 is given with its conserved first and last residue. Each record gives: D gene, V gene, J gene, CDR3 length, clone size, CDR3 protein, CDR3 DNA. D genes are given only for firm matches. Clone size is given for some rows only: seen once, a few or many times, or a class if the clone is expanded.

-,TRBV2,TRBJ1-6,13,-,CAGGESYNSPLHF,TGTGCCGGAGGGGAGTCCTATAATTCACCCCTCCACTTT
TRBD2,TRBV29-1,TRBJ2-5,11,-,CSVAGGETQYF,TGCAGCGTTGCGGGGGGGGAGACCCAGTACTTC
TRBD2,TRBV7-2,TRBJ2-5,15,-,CASSLGVWGGETQYF,TGTGCCAGCAGCTTAGGGGTTTGGGGAGGGGAGACCCAGTACTTC
-,TRBV19,TRBJ1-5,16,-,CASRDQGNRINQPQHF,TGTGCCAGTAGGGATCAGGGAAATAGAATCAATCAGCCCCAGCATTTT
TRBD1,TRBV5-1,TRBJ1-6,15,-,CASRGQSSYNSPLHF,TGCGCCAGCAGGGGACAGAGCTCCTATAATTCACCCCTCCACTTT
-,TRBV27,TRBJ1-1,12,-,CASSPRGTEAFF,TGTGCCAGCAGTCCAAGGGGGACTGAAGCTTTCTTT
-,TRBV6-1,TRBJ1-1,13,-,CASSEPANTEAFF,TGTGCCAGCAGTGAACCAGCGAACACTGAAGCTTTCTTT
-,TRBV7-2,TRBJ2-7,14,-,CASSFGGNSYEQYF,TGTGCCAGCAGCTTTGGCGGTAACTCCTACGAGCAGTACTTC
TRBD2,TRBV19,TRBJ2-1,14,-,CASRAVAGYNEQFF,TGTGCCAGTAGAGCGGTAGCGGGGTACAATGAGCAGTTCTTC
TRBD1,TRBV7-2,TRBJ1-1,16,-,CASSLAYRGLNTEAFF,TGTGCCAGCAGCTTAGCCTACAGGGGACTCAACACTGAAGCTTTCTTT
-,TRBV10-3,TRBJ2-7,13,once,CAISGSGGGEQYF,TGTGCCATCAGTGGGTCGGGTGGAGGCGAGCAGTACTTC
-,TRBV6-5,TRBJ2-7,14,-,CASRIAVTSYEQYF,TGTGCCAGCAGAATAGCGGTGACCTCCTACGAGCAGTACTTC
-,TRBV18,TRBJ2-3,14,-,CASSPFQTADTQYF,TGTGCCAGCTCACCTTTCCAGACAGCAGATACGCAGTATTTT
-,TRBV18,TRBJ2-2,17,few,CASSTAHKNANTGELFF,TGTGCCAGCTCAACCGCGCACAAAAACGCGAACACCGGGGAGCTGTTTTTT
TRBD1,TRBV9,TRBJ1-1,15,-,CASSVGQGGNTEAFF,TGTGCCAGCAGCGTTGGACAGGGTGGGAACACTGAAGCTTTCTTT
TRBD2,TRBV7-3,TRBJ2-1,15,-,CASSPSGGINNEQFF,TGTGCCAGCAGCCCTAGCGGGGGGATAAACAATGAGCAGTTCTTC
TRBD1,TRBV6-5,TRBJ1-2,16,once,CASSFDRVPSNYGYTF,TGTGCCAGCAGTTTTGACAGGGTCCCGTCTAACTATGGCTACACCTTC
-,TRBV7-2,TRBJ1-2,15,-,CASSLDSGGRSGYTF,TGTGCCAGCAGCTTAGATTCGGGGGGGCGCTCTGGCTACACCTTC
-,TRBV5-4,TRBJ2-7,14,-,CASSLAADSYEQYF,TGTGCCAGCAGCTTGGCTGCAGACTCCTACGAGCAGTACTTC
-,TRBV11-3,TRBJ2-7,12,-,CASSLPGYEQYF,TGTGCCAGCAGCTTACCAGGGTACGAGCAGTACTTC
TRBD2,TRBV5-4,TRBJ2-7,14,-,CASSRGGRVSAQYF,TGTGCCAGCAGCCGCGGGGGGCGGGTCTCTGCGCAGTACTTC
TRBD2,TRBV3-1/TRBV3-2,TRBJ2-2,16,once,CASSQERGRDPGELFF,TGTGCCAGCAGCCAAGAACGCGGGAGGGATCCCGGGGAGCTGTTTTTT
-,TRBV9,TRBJ1-2,14,-,CASKGVTEPYGYTF,TGTGCCAGCAAGGGGGTAACCGAGCCCTATGGCTACACCTTC
TRBD1,TRBV13,TRBJ2-2,15,once,CASSTYRGQGGELFF,TGTGCCAGCAGCACTTACAGGGGGCAGGGCGGGGAGCTGTTTTTT
-,TRBV7-9,TRBJ1-6,15,-,CASSLTGPGASPLHF,TGTGCCAGCAGCTTAACGGGGCCAGGGGCCTCACCCCTCCACTTT
-,TRBV6-8,TRBJ2-7,15,-,CASSCRRGARNEQYF,TGTGCCAGCAGTTGTAGACGGGGAGCGCGGAACGAGCAGTACTTC
-,TRBV27,TRBJ2-7,12,-,CASRTASYEQYF,TGTGCCAGCCGAACAGCGAGCTACGAGCAGTACTTC
-,TRBV2,TRBJ2-1,14,-,CASMPEDSGNEQFF,TGTGCCAGCATGCCGGAGGACAGTGGCAATGAGCAGTTCTTC
-,TRBV12-5,TRBJ2-2,13,-,CASGTSNTGELFF,TGTGCTAGTGGGACATCGAACACCGGGGAGCTGTTTTTT
-,TRBV7-3,TRBJ1-1,14,-,CASAEQGSGTEAFF,TGTGCCAGCGCAGAACAGGGTTCGGGGACTGAAGCTTTCTTT
TRBD2,TRBV18,TRBJ2-7,14,-,CASSPGGTSGEQYF,TGTGCCAGCTCACCAGGGGGGACTAGTGGCGAGCAGTACTTC
-,TRBV7-9,TRBJ2-2,13,-,CASSLQGTGELFF,TGTGCCAGCAGCCTTCAAGGCACCGGGGAGCTGTTTTTT
-,TRBV20-1,TRBJ1-2,12,-,CSASVPAAGYTF,TGCAGTGCTAGTGTTCCGGCGGCTGGCTACACCTTC
-,TRBV14,TRBJ1-4,15,-,CASSDRRGPNEKLFF,TGTGCCAGCAGTGACCGCCGGGGCCCTAATGAAAAACTGTTTTTT
-,TRBV5-1,TRBJ2-3,15,-,CASSWGLFSTDTQYF,TGCGCCAGCAGCTGGGGTCTTTTCAGCACAGATACGCAGTATTTT
-,TRBV5-4,TRBJ1-2,13,-,CASSLDGGYGYTF,TGTGCCAGCAGCTTGGACGGGGGCTATGGCTACACCTTC